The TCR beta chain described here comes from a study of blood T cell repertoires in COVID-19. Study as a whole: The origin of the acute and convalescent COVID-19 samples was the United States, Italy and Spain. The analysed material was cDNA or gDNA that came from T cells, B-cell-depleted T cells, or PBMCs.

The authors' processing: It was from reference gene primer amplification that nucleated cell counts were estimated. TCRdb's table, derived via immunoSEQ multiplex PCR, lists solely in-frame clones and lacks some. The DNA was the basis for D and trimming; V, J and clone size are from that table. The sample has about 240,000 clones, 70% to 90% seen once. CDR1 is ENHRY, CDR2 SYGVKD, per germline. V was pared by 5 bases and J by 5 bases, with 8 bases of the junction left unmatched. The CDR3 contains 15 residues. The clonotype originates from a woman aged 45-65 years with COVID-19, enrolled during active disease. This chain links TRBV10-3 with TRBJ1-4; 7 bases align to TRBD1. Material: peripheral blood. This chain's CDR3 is CAISRQGGGNEKLFF. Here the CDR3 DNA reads TGTGCCATCAGTCGACAGGGAGGAGGAAATGAAAAACTGTTTTTT.